This TCR beta chain is from a study of the immune and genomic landscape of osteosarcoma (dated by TCRdb to about 2020). At the level of the whole study: The overall cohort was composed of 48 pediatric and adult patients with high-grade osteosarcoma, and a median age at diagnosis of roughly 26 years (range roughly 5-85) was recorded. To characterize the osteosarcoma immunogenomic landscape, the TCR sequencing results were combined with transcriptome, protein array and immunostaining data. The study profiled osteosarcoma specimens with whole genome, RNA and T-cell receptor sequencing plus immunohistochemistry and reverse phase protein arrays to define immunogenic potential. Three patients contributed two samples from the same tumor site. The cohort was enriched for poor-risk disease, with 73% showing unfavorable pathologic response to standard therapy and about 65% deceased. Patients in the overall cohort were roughly 60% male, and roughly 77% presented with localized disease at diagnosis. The study aimed to explain the limited clinical activity of immune checkpoint inhibitors in osteosarcoma.

General conclusions and limits of the study: Although TCR productive clonality was higher in the immune-hot C3 cluster than in the cold C1 cluster, TCR productive clonality was still low overall. Productive TCR clonality was found to be low overall, with an average of 0.09 and a maximum of 0.3, which suggested limited T-cell clonal expansion. No statistical method determined sample size because osteosarcoma is rare and all possible samples were collected. Along with the frozen tumor specimens, matched blood was collected from just a couple of patients. In five cases, the repertoire was dominated by a single hyperexpanded clone, and fewer than 100 T-cell clonotypes were detected in all five cases. The clonality benchmarks were taken from external normal skin and healthy peripheral blood data instead of from matched normal tissue.

As concerns this clone: Its target antigen remains unknown. Base qualities were left out, and no much larger clone turns up one base away.

The tumors sampled were post-treatment primary, local recurrence and metastasis specimens taken from patients with a poor prognosis. Metastasis specimens were frozen resected lung metastases of osteosarcoma. TCR beta chain CDR3 regions were immunosequenced using the ImmunoSEQ Assay (Adaptive Biotechnologies). The authors' analysis ran thus. The ImmunoSEQ Analyzer platform was used to export TCRB rearrangements, read counts, read proportions and gene usage. T-cell clonality was calculated from productive rearrangements as 1 minus Pielou's evenness. In the clonal space homeostasis analysis, clonotypes were binned as rare, small, medium, large or hyperexpanded (0.01 to 1 of the repertoire). TCR productive clonality was compared across immune clusters C1, C2 and C3 using the Wilcoxon rank sum test. The immuneACCESS repertoire file appears here via TCRdb, limited to in-frame rearrangements. These files lack a portion of the clones; in checked studies, under half of the deficit traces to unresolved V genes, and the cause of the others is not known. The V and J calls and clone size were taken over from that table, and D and trimming were inferred from the DNA. The sample contains 1,500 to 2,000 clones, 55% to 75% of them found a single time. 15% to 20% of the sample goes to the ten largest clones.

The cysteine opens and the phenylalanine closes a CDR3 of 11 amino acids. Just the 33-base CDR3 DNA is kept, in frame starting at base 1. Trimming removed 5 bases from V and 5 bases from J, leaving 4 bases between the germline ends. The germline V gene provides CDR1 SGHDN and CDR2 FVKESK. Source material: metastatic tumor tissue from the lung. The cell subset or site label, as the study defines it: lung metastasis of osteosarcoma. The rearrangement joined TRBV14 to TRBJ2-1; the D gene cannot be resolved reliably. The sequence came from a boy aged 5-17 years with osteosarcoma. The age is the age at diagnosis. The CDR3 region has the sequence CASSGDNEQFF. The DNA reads as follows: TGTGCCAGCAGCGGGGACAATGAGCAGTTCTTC.